A single sample gave rise to the 9 T cell receptor beta chains below, sequenced in a study of cytomegalovirus exposure and HLA in healthy donors. The PCR used 60 Vbeta and 13 Jbeta primers. The data were produced by immunoSEQ multiplex PCR, yet TCRdb's version contains in-frame clones alone and is incomplete. The sample lists 210,000 or so clones, just over 75% occurring once. Sequences were obtained from PBMCs. The origin of the receptors is a man aged 18-30 years in good health and CMV-seronegative.

The genes are TRBV18 and TRBJ2-3; D possibly corresponds to TRBD2 (6 bases). The CDR3 spans 17 residues. Germline lookup yields CDR1 KGHSH and CDR2 LQKENI. Trimming cost V 3 bases and J 4 bases, with 20 bases left between them. For the CDR3, the DNA is TGTGCCAGCTCACCTCCGAGGGGCGGAGGGGCCCCAGATACGCAGTATTTT. Protein sequence: CASSPPRGGGAPDTQYF. Full variable domain (rest looked up from reference TRBV18 and TRBJ2-3): NAGVMQNPRHLVRRRGQEARLRCSPMKGHSHVYWYRQLPEEGLKFMVYLQKENIIDESGMPKERFSAEFPKEGPSILRIQQVVRGDSAAYFCASSPPRGGGAPDTQYFGPGTRLTVL.

This clone was seen only a few times. The chain joins TRBV30 to TRBJ2-1; TRBD1 agrees at 9 bases. CDR1 GTSNPN and CDR2 SVGIG come from the germline V gene (reference sequence). Unmatched junction bases numbered 6, after V lost 8 bases and J lost 1 base. This CDR3 contains 14 residues. The CDR3 protein is CALTGTGSYNEQFF. The DNA for the CDR3 is TGTGCCCTTACTGGGACAGGGTCCTACAATGAGCAGTTCTTC.

This clone was seen once. CDR3 sequence: CASSPHPIGMETQYF. The CDR3 DNA reads TGTGCCAGCAGTCCACACCCGATCGGGATGGAGACCCAGTACTTC. The chain joins TRBV27 to TRBJ2-5, with a tentative D call TRBD2 (5 bases). The V and J ends lost 5 bases and 5 bases respectively, with 18 bases between them. The CDR3 is 15 residues long. The germline V gene encodes CDR1 MNHEY and CDR2 SMNVEV (reference sequence).

This clone was recorded at least ten times. V gene TRBV29-1 combines with J gene TRBJ2-3; D may be TRBD1 (5 bases). V lost 3 bases and J 6 bases, leaving 13 bases between the germline ends. The CDR3 is 13 amino acids. Looked up from germline, CDR1 is SQVTM and CDR2 is ANQGSEA. The CDR3 sequence: CSVDDGYRDTQYF. Written as DNA, the CDR3 is TGCAGCGTTGATGATGGTTACAGGGATACGCAGTATTTT.

The rearrangement links TRBV6-5 to TRBJ2-5; 8 positions match TRBD1. Trimming removed 5 bases from V and 7 bases from J; junction bases left unmatched: 3. The CDR3 totals 12 residues. Germline V gene data show CDR1 as MNHEY and CDR2 as SVGAGI. CDR3 protein: CASSQGAGTQYF. The DNA for the CDR3 is TGTGCCAGCAGTCAGGGGGCAGGGACCCAGTACTTC.

This clone turned up a few times. The rearrangement uses TRBV9 and TRBJ1-1, with a weak D call TRBD1 (6 bases). The CDR3 has 14 residues. Germline CDR1 reads SGDLS; CDR2 reads YYNGEE. V lost 4 bases, J lost 1 base, and 11 bases lay in between. The CDR3 region has the DNA TGTGCCAGCAGCCCTGGACAGAAGAACACTGAAGCTTTCTTT. Protein sequence: CASSPGQKNTEAFF.

A word on this clone: Other nucleotide sequences in the sample specify the same CDR3. This chain uses TRBV30 with TRBJ2-7; a weak D match, TRBD2 (5 bases). CDR1 and CDR2 (germline): GTSNPN, SVGIG (reference sequence). Trimming removed 1 base from V and 10 bases from J, with 11 bases in between. This CDR3 region has 11 residues. The chain's CDR3 is CAWSDTREQYF. The CDR3 DNA reads TGTGCCTGGAGTGATACCCGGGAACAGTACTTC. The full variable domain, in which reference TRBV30 and TRBJ2-7 provide the parts outside the CDR3, is SQTIHQWPATLVQPVGSPLSLECTVEGTSNPNLYWYRQAAGRGLQLLFYSVGIGQISSEVPQNLSASRPQDRQFILSSKKLLLSDSGFYLCAWSDTREQYFGPGTRLTVT.

The chain recombines TRBV27 with TRBJ2-1; 7 bases map to TRBD2. This CDR3 has 13 residues. Unmatched junction bases numbered 5, after V lost 8 bases and J lost 4 bases. Germline loops: CDR1 MNHEY, CDR2 SMNVEV (reference sequence). In DNA, the CDR3 is TGTGCCAGCGGACTAGTGCCTTACAATGAGCAGTTCTTC. Translated, it gives CASGLVPYNEQFF.

Concerning this clone itself: The junction departs from the called germline gene at one end, perhaps through a read error. The V and J genes are TRBV7-9 and TRBJ2-5; 7 bases line up with TRBD1. The CDR3 consists of 16 residues. Germline assignment: CDR1 SEHNR and CDR2 FQNEAQ (reference sequence). CDR3 sequence reads: CSSSSPLNRGGETQYF. The CDR3 region has the DNA TGTTCCAGCAGCTCACCACTTAACAGGGGCGGGGAGACCCAGTACTTC. Complete variable domain (other parts from reference TRBV7-9 and TRBJ2-5): DTGVSQNPRHKITKRGQNVTFRCDPISEHNRLYWYRQTLGQGPEFLTYFQNEAQLEKSRLLSDRFSAERPKGSFSTLEIQRTEQGDSAMYLCSSSSPLNRGGETQYFGPGTRLLVL.